One and the same sample provided the 27 T cell receptor beta chains below, sequenced in a study of cytomegalovirus exposure and HLA in healthy donors. PCR employed 60 Vbeta and 13 Jbeta primers. The repertoire was sequenced with immunoSEQ multiplex PCR; TCRdb's copy has only in-frame clones and lacks some. This sample yields 120,000 or so clones, of which roughly 63% are seen a single time; 1.6% belongs to the top ten. The sequencing sample was made of PBMCs. Receptors were obtained from a man under 40 in good health and CMV-seropositive.

This clone is a singleton in its sample. The V call is TRBV9, the J call TRBJ1-5; 7 bases are shared with TRBD1. The V and J ends lost 8 bases and 0 bases, in that order; junction bases with no gene match: 14. The CDR3 has 17 amino acids. Germline CDR1 SGDLS, CDR2 YYNGEE. The CDR3 loop reads CARADRDSDYSNQPQHF. CDR3 sequence (DNA): TGTGCCAGGGCCGACCGGGACAGCGATTATAGCAATCAGCCCCAGCATTTT.

This clone was observed a single time. This chain joins TRBV9 and TRBJ2-5; TRBD2 agrees at 14 bases. The germline gives CDR1 SGDLS, CDR2 YYNGEE. V lost 0 bases, J lost 3 bases, and 13 bases stayed unmatched. The CDR3 has 20 residues. The CDR3 loop is CASSVEGEGPTSGREETQYF. CDR3 bases: TGTGCCAGCAGCGTAGAAGGGGAGGGGCCGACTAGCGGGAGGGAAGAGACCCAGTACTTC.

This sequence joins TRBV6-1 and TRBJ1-1; 7 bases align to TRBD1. The CDR3 sequence is 16 residues long. Per the germline V gene, CDR1 is MNHNS and CDR2 is SASEGT. The trim removed 4 bases at V and 5 bases at J, leaving 13 bases unmatched. DNA for the CDR3: TGTGCCAGCAGTGGCCGGGACAGTACTGATTTGACTGAAGCTTTCTTT. This gives the protein CASSGRDSTDLTEAFF.

The chain has TRBV5-6 and TRBJ2-5; 12 positions match TRBD1. The J segment lost 11 bases and the V segment lost 0 bases, leaving 17 bases of the junction unmatched. The CDR3 length is 18 residues. CDR1 is SGHDT, CDR2 YYEEEE, per germline. The CDR3 sequence is CASSLGWVRDRGREEQYF. The CDR3 DNA reads TGTGCCAGCAGCTTGGGCTGGGTCCGGGACAGGGGGCGCGAAGAGCAGTACTTC.

This clone occurred once. The V gene is TRBV6-5, the J gene TRBJ2-5; D gene uncertain. Trimming left V 4 bases short and J 3 bases short, with 6 bases between. Germline CDR1 reads MNHEY; CDR2 reads SVGAGI. The CDR3 has 12 residues. For the CDR3, the DNA is TGTGCCAGCAGTTCGGTAAAAGAGACCCAGTACTTC. It yields the protein CASSSVKETQYF.

V usage is TRBV6-5 and J usage is TRBJ1-4; D not certain. This CDR3 spans 14 amino acids. Per the germline V gene, CDR1 is MNHEY and CDR2 is SVGAGI. Trimming shortened V by 6 bases and J by 0 bases, and 8 bases separated the two germline ends. CDR3 region: CASSGVATNEKLFF. The CDR3, as DNA: TGTGCCAGCAGCGGGGTCGCAACTAATGAAAAACTGTTTTTT.

The chain joins TRBV5-8 to TRBJ1-5; tentatively, D is TRBD1 (5 bases). The CDR3 sequence is 15 residues long. V shed 0 bases and J shed 7 bases, with 14 bases lying between them. CDR1 and CDR2 from the germline V gene are SGHTS and YDEGEE. CDR3 loop: CASSLVGFRGQPQHF. CDR3 sequence (DNA): TGTGCCAGCAGCTTGGTGGGTTTTAGGGGACAGCCCCAGCATTTT.

The chain couples TRBV6-6 to TRBJ1-4; perhaps TRBD1 as D (5 bases). The CDR3 length is 13 residues. V lost 0 bases, J lost 8 bases, and 7 bases lay in between. Germline V lookup: CDR1 MNHNY, CDR2 SVGAGI (reference sequence). The CDR3 sequence: CASSYSGVEKLFF. In DNA form, the CDR3 reads TGTGCCAGCAGTTACTCAGGGGTCGAAAAACTGTTTTTT.

The V call is TRBV4-3, the J call TRBJ1-3; D ambiguous. CDR3 length: 17 residues. From germline, CDR1 is LGHNA and CDR2 YSLEER. Trimming shortened V by 1 base and J by 4 bases, and 17 bases separated the two germline ends. The CDR3 sequence is CASSQGASGIFGNTIYF. Written as DNA, the CDR3 is TGCGCCAGCAGCCAAGGGGCCTCCGGGATTTTCGGAAACACCATATATTTT.

As to this clone: Other DNA sequences in this specimen translate into the identical CDR3. The CDR3 region has the DNA TGTGCCAGCAGTTACTGGACTAGCGGCACCTACGAGCAGTACTTC. Protein: CASSYWTSGTYEQYF. V gene TRBV6-6 combines with J gene TRBJ2-7; 10 bases are shared with TRBD2. This CDR3 is 15 amino acids long. V gave up 1 base and J gave up 2 bases; unmatched junction bases: 2. CDR1 and CDR2 (germline): MNHNY, SVGAGI (reference sequence).

The chain is built from TRBV28 and TRBJ1-2; possibly TRBD1 for D (5 bases). Trimming removed 7 bases at V and 2 bases at J, with 14 bases between. CDR1 MDHEN and CDR2 SYDVKM come from the germline V gene. The CDR3 length is 14 residues. Here the CDR3 reads CASISFGGNYGYTF. CDR3 coding DNA: TGTGCCAGCATTTCCTTTGGGGGGAACTATGGCTACACCTTC.

The chain employs TRBV4-1 and TRBJ2-5, with a tentative D call TRBD2 (6 bases). The CDR3 spans 15 residues. The V end lost 1 base, the J end lost 7 bases, and 16 bases lay between the germline ends. Per germline, CDR1 MGHRA and CDR2 YSYEKL. In DNA form, the CDR3 reads TGCGCCAGCAGCCAAGTTCTCGGGAGTGGAGGGACCCAGTACTTC. Protein: CASSQVLGSGGTQYF.

The CDR3 is CATSRDPLGHEQFF. The DNA of the CDR3 is TGTGCCACCAGCAGAGACCCCCTTGGCCATGAGCAGTTCTTC. This chain connects TRBV15 to TRBJ2-1; D is undetermined. Per the germline V gene, CDR1 is LNHNV and CDR2 is YYDKDF (reference sequence). V lost 0 bases and J 8 bases, leaving 11 bases between the germline ends. The CDR3 loop spans 14 amino acids. Full variable domain (missing parts from reference TRBV15 and TRBJ2-1): DAMVIQNPRYQVTQFGKPVTLSCSQTLNHNVMYWYQQKSSQAPKLLFHYYDKDFNNEADTPDNFQSRRPNTSFCFLDIRSPGLGDTAMYLCATSRDPLGHEQFFGPGTRLTVL.

The chain employs TRBV10-2 and TRBJ2-1; TRBD2 agrees at 8 bases. The length of the CDR3 is 14 residues. V shed 5 bases and J 5 bases; nucleotides not matched to a gene: 5. The germline V gene has CDR1 WSHSY and CDR2 SAAADI. CDR3 protein: CASSRTSPHNEQFF. In DNA form, the CDR3 reads TGCGCCAGCAGTCGGACTAGCCCACACAATGAGCAGTTCTTC.

The CDR3 DNA reads TGTGCCAGCAGCTGGGGGCGGACACGGGGGACCCAGTACTTC. Its translation: CASSWGRTRGTQYF. The rearrangement links TRBV5-6 to TRBJ2-5; TRBD1 might be the D (6 bases). Looked up from germline, CDR1 is SGHDT and CDR2 is YYEEEE. The CDR3 is made up of 14 amino acids. Trimming removed 3 bases at V and 7 bases at J, with 16 bases between. The full variable domain, rest sourced from reference TRBV5-6 and TRBJ2-5, is DAGVTQSPTHLIKTRGQQVTLRCSPKSGHDTVSWYQQALGQGPQFIFQYYEEEERQRGNFPDRFSGHQFPNYSSELNVNALLLGDSALYLCASSWGRTRGTQYFGPGTRLLVL.

This chain joins TRBV5-1 and TRBJ2-5, with a weak D call TRBD1 (5 bases). Trimming left V 0 bases short and J 2 bases short, with 8 bases between. From germline, CDR1 is SGHRS and CDR2 YFSETQ. The CDR3 extends over 14 amino acids. The DNA of the CDR3 is TGCGCCAGCAGCTTGGACGACAGTCAAGAGACCCAGTACTTC. It translates to CASSLDDSQETQYF.

This sequence joins TRBV7-9 and TRBJ1-6, with TRBD1 identical over 7 bases. This CDR3 has 15 amino acids. V dropped 3 bases and J dropped 10; count of bases not matched to a gene: 9. Germline V gene lookup returns CDR1 SEHNR and CDR2 FQNEAQ (reference sequence). The CDR3 loop is CASSFGTDHRSPLHF. In DNA form, the CDR3 reads TGTGCCAGCAGCTTCGGGACAGACCATAGGTCACCCCTCCACTTT.

The chain joins TRBV7-9 to TRBJ1-5; D may be TRBD1 (6 bases). V lost 1 base to trimming and J lost 3 bases, with 13 bases between them. This CDR3 comprises 16 residues. In germline, CDR1 is SEHNR, CDR2 FQNEAQ (reference sequence). CDR3 protein: CASSLVGGAVNQPQHF. As DNA, the CDR3 is TGTGCCAGCAGCTTAGTCGGGGGGGCGGTCAATCAGCCCCAGCATTTT.

This chain uses TRBV11-2 with TRBJ2-7; 11 bases line up with TRBD2. This CDR3 is built from 15 residues. CDR1 is SGHAT and CDR2 is FQNNGV in the germline V gene. The V gene end was trimmed by 1 base and the J gene end by 7 bases; junction bases not matched to a gene: 6. CDR3 nucleotides: TGTGCCAGCAGCTTAGTAGCGGGAGGGCCTGGGGAGCAGTACTTC. It is translated as CASSLVAGGPGEQYF. The entire variable domain, with the rest obtained from reference TRBV11-2 and TRBJ2-7, is as follows: EAGVAQSPRYKIIEKRQSVAFWCNPISGHATLYWYQQILGQGPKLLIQFQNNGVVDDSQLPKDRFSAERLKGVDSTLKIQPAKLEDSAVYLCASSLVAGGPGEQYFGPGTRLTVT.

The CDR3, as DNA: TGTGCCAGCAGCCCCCGGGACTACTCACAAGAGACCCAGTACTTC. Amino acids: CASSPRDYSQETQYF. The chain joins TRBV4-2 to TRBJ2-5; 7 bases are shared with TRBD2. V dropped 4 bases and J dropped 2; count of bases not matched to a gene: 7. This CDR3 has 15 residues. Germline assignment: CDR1 LGHNA and CDR2 YNFKEQ.

Regarding this clone: The same CDR3 can be traced to other DNA sequences in this sample. This chain connects TRBV5-1 to TRBJ1-5; 8 bases match TRBD1. The length of the CDR3 is 14 residues. The V gene's germline CDR1 is SGHRS and CDR2 YFSETQ. The V gene end was trimmed by 0 bases and the J gene end by 6 bases; junction bases not matched to a gene: 2. The CDR3 DNA reads as TGCGCCAGCAGCTTGGACAGGGGGAGTCAGCCCCAGCATTTT. It codes for CASSLDRGSQPQHF.

Points on this clone: The sample holds other DNA sequences that translate to the same CDR3. CDR3 protein: CASSYSGLAGTEQYF. CDR3 coding DNA: TGTGCCAGCAGTTATTCGGGGCTAGCGGGAACCGAGCAGTACTTC. The chain uses TRBV6-5 and TRBJ2-7; 9 bases fit TRBD2. With V trimmed by 3 bases and J by 6 bases, 9 bases remained unmatched. The CDR3 is 15 amino acids. Per germline, CDR1 MNHEY and CDR2 SVGAGI.

The chain has TRBV10-3 and TRBJ1-3; TRBD1 matches at 8 bases. In germline, CDR1 is ENHRY, CDR2 SYGVKD. The ends lost 7 bases at V and 2 bases at J; junction bases unmatched: 4. This CDR3 region has 14 residues. The CDR3 region has the DNA TGTGCCATCAACTCAGGGGGCGCTGGAAACACCATATATTTT. This gives the protein CAINSGGAGNTIYF.

The V and J genes are TRBV18 and TRBJ2-1; TRBD2 matches 9 bases. Germline V gene lookup returns CDR1 KGHSH and CDR2 LQKENI. The CDR3 length is 16 residues. The junction had 12 bases not matched to a gene; V was cut back by 4 bases and J by 8 bases. The CDR3 here is CASSQAWREGLDEQFF. In nucleotides, the CDR3 is TGTGCCAGCTCACAGGCCTGGCGGGAGGGTCTGGATGAGCAGTTCTTC.

This chain connects TRBV11-3 to TRBJ2-7; TRBD1 aligns across 11 bases. Germline-derived CDR1 and CDR2 are SGHNT and YENEEA. The trim removed 5 bases at V and 5 bases at J, leaving 5 bases unmatched. The CDR3 is 14 residues long. The CDR3 bases are TGTGCCAGCAGCATCTCGGGACAGGGGGACGAGCAGTACTTC. Protein product: CASSISGQGDEQYF. The variable domain in full, with the rest retrieved from reference TRBV11-3 and TRBJ2-7, is EAGVVQSPRYKIIEKKQPVAFWCNPISGHNTLYWYLQNLGQGPELLIRYENEEAVDDSQLPKDRFSAERLKGVDSTLKIQPAELGDSAVYLCASSISGQGDEQYFGPGTRLTVT.

The chain links TRBV6-5 to TRBJ2-4; 7 bases align to TRBD2. This CDR3 comprises 15 residues. The V gene's germline CDR1 is MNHEY and CDR2 SVGAGI. The ends lost 0 bases at V and 6 bases at J; junction bases unmatched: 5. CDR3 amino acids: CASSYSGEGRNIQYF. The CDR3 DNA sequence: TGTGCCAGCAGTTACTCGGGGGAGGGTAGAAACATTCAGTACTTC.

This chain connects TRBV9 to TRBJ2-2, with 7 bases aligning to TRBD2. V dropped 5 bases and J dropped 2; count of bases not matched to a gene: 6. The CDR3 sequence is 15 residues long. CDR1 is SGDLS, CDR2 YYNGEE, per germline. Here the CDR3 DNA reads TGTGCCAGCAGGGAAAGCGGGATTAACACCGGGGAGCTGTTTTTT. Its translation: CASRESGINTGELFF.